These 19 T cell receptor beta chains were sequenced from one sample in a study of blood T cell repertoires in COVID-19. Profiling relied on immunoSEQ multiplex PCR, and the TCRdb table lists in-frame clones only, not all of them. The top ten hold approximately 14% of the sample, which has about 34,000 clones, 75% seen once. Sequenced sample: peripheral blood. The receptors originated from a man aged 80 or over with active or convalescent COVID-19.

CDR3 in DNA: TGTGCCAGCAGCATAGACAGGGACTCCTACGAGCAGTACTTC. It translates to CASSIDRDSYEQYF. The chain carries TRBV7-7 and TRBJ2-7; 7 bases are shared with TRBD1. The CDR3 runs 14 residues. V lost 5 bases to trimming and J lost 0 bases; unmatched junction nucleotides: 4. Germline loops: CDR1 SSHAT, CDR2 FNYEAQ (reference sequence).

The CDR3 is CATSRGGLAGEEGVTDTQYF. CDR3 nucleotides: TGTGCCACCAGCAGAGGTGGACTAGCGGGAGAAGAGGGGGTCACAGATACGCAGTATTTT. The chain uses TRBV15 and TRBJ2-3; 13 bases are a match to TRBD2. Unmatched junction bases numbered 12, after V lost 1 base and J lost 2 bases. The CDR3 has 20 amino acids. Germline V lookup: CDR1 LNHNV, CDR2 YYDKDF (reference sequence). Full variable domain (remainder filled in from reference TRBV15 and TRBJ2-3): DAMVIQNPRYQVTQFGKPVTLSCSQTLNHNVMYWYQQKSSQAPKLLFHYYDKDFNNEADTPDNFQSRRPNTSFCFLDIRSPGLGDTAMYLCATSRGGLAGEEGVTDTQYFGPGTRLTVL.

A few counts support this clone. CDR3 in DNA: TGTGCCAGCAGCTTAGCCACAGCATCGGGAGATGGCTACACCTTC. This sequence encodes CASSLATASGDGYTF. This sequence joins TRBV7-2 and TRBJ1-2; D uncertain. This CDR3 contains 15 residues. Germline CDR1 SGHTA, CDR2 FQGNSA. The germline V and J ends were trimmed by 0 bases and 6 bases, with 14 bases remaining between them.

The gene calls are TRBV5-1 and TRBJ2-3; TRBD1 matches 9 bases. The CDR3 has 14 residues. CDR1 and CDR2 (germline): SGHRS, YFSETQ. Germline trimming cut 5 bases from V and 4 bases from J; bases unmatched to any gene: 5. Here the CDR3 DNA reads TGCGCCAGCAGGCTACAGGGGGCAGCAGATACGCAGTATTTT. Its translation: CASRLQGAADTQYF. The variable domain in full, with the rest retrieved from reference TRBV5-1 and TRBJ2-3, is KAGVTQTPRYLIKTRGQQVTLSCSPISGHRSVSWYQQTPGQGLQFLFEYFSETQRNKGNFPGRFSGRQFSNSRSEMNVSTLELGDSALYLCASRLQGAADTQYFGPGTRLTVL.

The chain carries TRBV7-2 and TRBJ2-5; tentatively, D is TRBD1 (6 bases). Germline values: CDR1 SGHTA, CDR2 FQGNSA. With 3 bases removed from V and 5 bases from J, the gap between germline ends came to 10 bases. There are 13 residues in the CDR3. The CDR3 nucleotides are TGTGCCAGCAGCTTCAATAGGGGGGAGACCCAGTACTTC. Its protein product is CASSFNRGETQYF.

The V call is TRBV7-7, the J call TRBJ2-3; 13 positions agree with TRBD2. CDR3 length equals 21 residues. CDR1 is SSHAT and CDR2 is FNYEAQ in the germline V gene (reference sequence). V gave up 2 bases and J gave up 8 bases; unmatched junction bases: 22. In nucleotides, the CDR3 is TGTGCCAGCAGCTTAAAAAGCGGCAGGACTAGCGGGAGTGAAAAAGGGGGTACGCAGTATTTT. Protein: CASSLKSGRTSGSEKGGTQYF.

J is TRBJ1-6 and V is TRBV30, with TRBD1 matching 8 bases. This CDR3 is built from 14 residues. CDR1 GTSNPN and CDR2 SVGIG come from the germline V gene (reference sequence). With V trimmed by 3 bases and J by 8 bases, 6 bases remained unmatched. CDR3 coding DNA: TGTGCCTGGAGGCCAGGGGGCGCGGATTCACCCCTCCACTTT. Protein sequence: CAWRPGGADSPLHF.

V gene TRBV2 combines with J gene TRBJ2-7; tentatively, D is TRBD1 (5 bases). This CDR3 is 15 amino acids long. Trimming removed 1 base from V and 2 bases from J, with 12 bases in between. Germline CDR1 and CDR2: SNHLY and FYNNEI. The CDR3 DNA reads TGTGCCAGCAGTGAAGGTCAGGGTCGCACCTACGAGCAGTACTTC. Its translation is CASSEGQGRTYEQYF.

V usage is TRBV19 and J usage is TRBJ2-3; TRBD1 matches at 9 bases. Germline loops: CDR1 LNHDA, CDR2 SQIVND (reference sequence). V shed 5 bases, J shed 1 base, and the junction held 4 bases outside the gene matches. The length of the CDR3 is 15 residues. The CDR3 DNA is TGTGCCAGTAGTCCTCGGGACAGGGGCACAGATACGCAGTATTTT. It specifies CASSPRDRGTDTQYF.

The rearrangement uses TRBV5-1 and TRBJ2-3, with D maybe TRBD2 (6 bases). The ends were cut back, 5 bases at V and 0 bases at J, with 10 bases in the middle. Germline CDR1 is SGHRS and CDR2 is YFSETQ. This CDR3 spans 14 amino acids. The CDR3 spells CASRLGGSTDTQYF. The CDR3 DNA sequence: TGCGCCAGCAGGCTGGGGGGTAGCACAGATACGCAGTATTTT.

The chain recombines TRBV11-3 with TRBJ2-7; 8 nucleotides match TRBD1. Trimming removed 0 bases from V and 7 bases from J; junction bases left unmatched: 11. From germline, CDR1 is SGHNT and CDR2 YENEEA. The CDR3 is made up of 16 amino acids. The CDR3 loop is CASSLDIARGRREQYF. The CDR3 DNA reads TGTGCCAGCAGCTTAGATATCGCCAGGGGGCGCAGGGAGCAGTACTTC. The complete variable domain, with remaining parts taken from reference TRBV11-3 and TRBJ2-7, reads EAGVVQSPRYKIIEKKQPVAFWCNPISGHNTLYWYLQNLGQGPELLIRYENEEAVDDSQLPKDRFSAERLKGVDSTLKIQPAELGDSAVYLCASSLDIARGRREQYFGPGTRLTVT.

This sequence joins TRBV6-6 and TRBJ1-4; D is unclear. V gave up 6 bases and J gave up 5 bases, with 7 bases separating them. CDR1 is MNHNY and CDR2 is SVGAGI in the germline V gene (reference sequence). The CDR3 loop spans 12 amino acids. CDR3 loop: CASRDSNEKLFF. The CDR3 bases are TGTGCCAGCAGAGACTCGAATGAAAAACTGTTTTTT.

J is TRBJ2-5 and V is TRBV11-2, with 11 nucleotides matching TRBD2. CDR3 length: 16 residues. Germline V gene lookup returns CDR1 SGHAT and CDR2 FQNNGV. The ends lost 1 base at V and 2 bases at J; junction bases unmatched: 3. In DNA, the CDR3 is TGTGCCAGCAGCTTAGGGGGGACTAGCGGACAAGAGACCCAGTACTTC. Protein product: CASSLGGTSGQETQYF.

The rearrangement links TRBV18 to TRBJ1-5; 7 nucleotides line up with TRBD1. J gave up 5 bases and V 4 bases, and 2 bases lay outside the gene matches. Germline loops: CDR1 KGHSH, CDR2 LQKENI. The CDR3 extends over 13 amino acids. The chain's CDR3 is CASSQGTDQPQHF. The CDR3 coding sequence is TGTGCCAGCTCACAGGGGACAGATCAGCCCCAGCATTTT.

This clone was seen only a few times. The CDR3: CASSRATVNTEAFF. CDR3 bases: TGTGCCAGCAGCCGAGCGACAGTGAACACTGAAGCTTTCTTT. The chain employs TRBV7-9 and TRBJ1-1, with TRBD1 as a possible D gene (5 bases). Trimming removed 5 bases at V and 0 bases at J, with 10 bases between. CDR3 size: 14 residues. CDR1 and CDR2 from the germline V gene are SEHNR and FQNEAQ (reference sequence).

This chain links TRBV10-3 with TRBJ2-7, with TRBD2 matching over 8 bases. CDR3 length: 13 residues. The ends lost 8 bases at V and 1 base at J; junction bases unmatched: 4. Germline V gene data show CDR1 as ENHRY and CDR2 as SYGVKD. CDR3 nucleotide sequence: TGTGCCATCGGGGGACTAGAATCCTACGAGCAGTACTTC. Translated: CAIGGLESYEQYF.

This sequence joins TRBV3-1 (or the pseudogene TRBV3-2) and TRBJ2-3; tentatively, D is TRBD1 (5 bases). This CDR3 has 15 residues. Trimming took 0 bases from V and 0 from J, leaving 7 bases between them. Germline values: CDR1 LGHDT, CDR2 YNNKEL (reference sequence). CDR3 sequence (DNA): TGTGCCAGCAGCCAAGATGGGGCTAGCACAGATACGCAGTATTTT. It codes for CASSQDGASTDTQYF.

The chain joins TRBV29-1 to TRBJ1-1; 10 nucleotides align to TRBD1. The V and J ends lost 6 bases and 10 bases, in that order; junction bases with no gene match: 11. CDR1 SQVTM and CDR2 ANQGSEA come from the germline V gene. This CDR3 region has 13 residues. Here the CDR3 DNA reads TGCAGCGTAAAAACCCGACAGGGGGCCCGAGCTTTCTTT. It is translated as CSVKTRQGARAFF.

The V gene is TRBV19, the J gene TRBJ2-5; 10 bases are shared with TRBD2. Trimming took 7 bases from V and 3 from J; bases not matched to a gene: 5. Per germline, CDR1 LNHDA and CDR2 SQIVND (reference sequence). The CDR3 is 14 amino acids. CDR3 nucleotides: TGTGCCAGTACCGTAGCGGGAGGTGAAGAGACCCAGTACTTC. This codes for CASTVAGGEETQYF.